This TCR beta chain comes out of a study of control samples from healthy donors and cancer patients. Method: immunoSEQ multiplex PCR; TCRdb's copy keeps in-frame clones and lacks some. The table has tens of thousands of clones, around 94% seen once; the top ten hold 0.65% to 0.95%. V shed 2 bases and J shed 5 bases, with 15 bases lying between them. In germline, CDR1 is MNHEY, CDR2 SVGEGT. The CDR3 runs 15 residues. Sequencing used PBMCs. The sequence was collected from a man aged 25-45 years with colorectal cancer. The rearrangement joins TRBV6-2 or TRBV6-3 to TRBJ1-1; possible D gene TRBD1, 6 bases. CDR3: CASSYGRGRNTEAFF. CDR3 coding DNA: TGTGCCAGCAGTTACGGACGGGGGCGAAATACTGAAGCTTTCTTT.